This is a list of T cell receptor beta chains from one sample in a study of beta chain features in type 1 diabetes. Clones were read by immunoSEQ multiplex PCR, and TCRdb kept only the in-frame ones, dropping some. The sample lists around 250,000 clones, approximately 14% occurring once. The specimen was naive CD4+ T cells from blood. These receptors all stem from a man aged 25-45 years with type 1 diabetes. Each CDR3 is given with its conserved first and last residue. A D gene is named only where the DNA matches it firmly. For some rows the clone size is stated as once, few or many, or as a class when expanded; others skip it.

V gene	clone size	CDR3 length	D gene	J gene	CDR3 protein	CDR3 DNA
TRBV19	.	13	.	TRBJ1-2	CASSRQAGDGYTF	TGTGCCAGTAGTAGGCAGGCGGGTGATGGCTACACCTTC
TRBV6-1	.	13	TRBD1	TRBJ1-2	CASASTGGGGYTF	TGTGCCAGCGCCTCGACAGGGGGGGGTGGCTACACCTTC
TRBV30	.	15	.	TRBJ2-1	CAWSVPGVGTNEQFF	TGTGCCTGGAGTGTACCAGGGGTAGGAACCAATGAGCAGTTCTTC
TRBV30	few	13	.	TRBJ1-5	CAWSTGSNQPQHF	TGTGCCTGGAGTACGGGTAGCAATCAGCCCCAGCATTTT
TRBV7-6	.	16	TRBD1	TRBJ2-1	CASSPTGGSSYNEQFF	TGTGCCAGCAGCCCGACAGGGGGGAGCTCCTACAATGAGCAGTTCTTC
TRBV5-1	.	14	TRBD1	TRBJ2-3	CASSALGTENTQYF	TGCGCCAGCAGCGCCTTGGGGACAGAGAATACGCAGTATTTT
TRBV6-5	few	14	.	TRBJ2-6	CASSRGSGANVLTF	TGTGCCAGCAGCAGGGGCTCTGGGGCCAACGTCCTGACTTTC
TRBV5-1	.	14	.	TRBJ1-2	CASSEDILPSGYTF	TGCGCCAGCAGTGAGGACATCCTGCCCTCCGGCTACACCTTC
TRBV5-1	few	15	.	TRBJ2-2	CASSSTVANTGELFF	TGCGCCAGCAGCTCGACAGTTGCGAACACCGGGGAGCTGTTTTTT
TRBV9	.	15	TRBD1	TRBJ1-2	CASSVAGTGVAGYTF	TGTGCCAGCAGCGTAGCCGGGACAGGGGTGGCTGGCTACACCTTC
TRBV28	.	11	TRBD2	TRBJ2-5	CAGGGYETQYF	TGTGCCGGCGGGGGATACGAGACCCAGTACTTC
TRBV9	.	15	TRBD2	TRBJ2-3	CASTPPGGGTDTQYF	TGTGCCAGCACCCCGCCGGGGGGGGGCACAGATACGCAGTATTTT
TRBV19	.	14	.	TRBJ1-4	CASSITGTNEKLFF	TGTGCCAGTAGTATAACAGGGACTAATGAAAAACTGTTTTTT
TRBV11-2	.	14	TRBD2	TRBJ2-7	CASSGTGGPYEQYF	TGTGCCAGCAGCGGGACGGGAGGCCCCTACGAGCAGTACTTC
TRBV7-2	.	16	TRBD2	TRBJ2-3	CASSPRTSGDLDTQYF	TGTGCCAGCAGCCCGAGGACTAGCGGAGACCTCGATACGCAGTATTTT
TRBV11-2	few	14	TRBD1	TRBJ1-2	CASSLDPGQGAETF	TGTGCCAGCAGCTTAGATCCGGGACAGGGGGCTGAAACCTTC
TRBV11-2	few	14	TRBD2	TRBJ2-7	CASSLPGTSYEQYF	TGTGCCAGCAGCTTACCCGGGACTAGCTACGAGCAGTACTTC
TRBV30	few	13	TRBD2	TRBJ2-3	CAWTSGLTDTQYF	TGTGCCTGGACTAGCGGGTTGACAGATACGCAGTATTTT
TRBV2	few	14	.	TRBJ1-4	CASSDEKFNEKLFF	TGTGCCAGCAGTGACGAGAAGTTTAATGAAAAACTGTTTTTT
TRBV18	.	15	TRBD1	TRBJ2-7	CASSPSLQGVNEQYF	TGTGCCAGCTCACCATCTCTACAGGGGGTGAACGAGCAGTACTTC
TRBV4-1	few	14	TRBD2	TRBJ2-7	CASSQGGSKYEQYF	TGCGCCAGCAGCCAAGGCGGGAGTAAGTACGAGCAGTACTTC
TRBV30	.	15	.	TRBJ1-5	CACGPGVGGNQPQHF	TGTGCCTGCGGGCCCGGGGTGGGGGGGAATCAGCCCCAGCATTTT
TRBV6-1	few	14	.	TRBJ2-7	CASSSQGLSYEQYF	TGTGCCAGCAGTTCCCAGGGGCTCTCCTACGAGCAGTACTTC
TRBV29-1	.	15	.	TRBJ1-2	CSAAERGGSGHGYTF	TGCAGCGCCGCTGAACGGGGGGGTTCGGGGCATGGCTACACCTTC
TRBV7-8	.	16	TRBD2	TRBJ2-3	CASSLYPSGIADTQYF	TGTGCCAGCAGCTTATACCCTAGCGGGATTGCGGATACGCAGTATTTT
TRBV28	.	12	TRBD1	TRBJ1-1	CASSPWDSEAFF	TGTGCCAGCAGTCCCTGGGACAGTGAAGCTTTCTTT
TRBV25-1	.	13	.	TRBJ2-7	CASSRGRDYEQYF	TGTGCCAGCAGCAGGGGACGGGACTACGAGCAGTACTTC
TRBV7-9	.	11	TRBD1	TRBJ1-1	CAIGQGREAFF	TGTGCCATCGGACAGGGGCGTGAAGCTTTCTTT